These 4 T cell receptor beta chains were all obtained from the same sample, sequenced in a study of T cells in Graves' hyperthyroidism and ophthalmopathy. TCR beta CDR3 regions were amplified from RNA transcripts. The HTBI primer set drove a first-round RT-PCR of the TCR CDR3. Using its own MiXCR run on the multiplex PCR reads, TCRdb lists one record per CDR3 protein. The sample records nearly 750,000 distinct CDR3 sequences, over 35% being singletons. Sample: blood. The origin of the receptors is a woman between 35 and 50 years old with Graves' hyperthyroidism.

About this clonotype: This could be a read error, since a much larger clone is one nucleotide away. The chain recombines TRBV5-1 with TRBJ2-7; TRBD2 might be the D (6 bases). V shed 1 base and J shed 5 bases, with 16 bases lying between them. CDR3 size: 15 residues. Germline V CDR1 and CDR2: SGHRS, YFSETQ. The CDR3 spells CASSLIGTRGNEQYF. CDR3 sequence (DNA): TGCGCCAGCAGCTTGATCGGGACTCGGGGTAACGAGCAGTACTTC.

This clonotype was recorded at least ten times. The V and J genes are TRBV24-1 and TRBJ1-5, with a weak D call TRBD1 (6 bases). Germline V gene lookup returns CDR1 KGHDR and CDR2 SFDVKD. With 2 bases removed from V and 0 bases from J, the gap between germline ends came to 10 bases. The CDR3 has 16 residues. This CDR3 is CATSDSGTHSNQPQHF. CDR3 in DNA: TGTGCCACCAGTGATTCCGGGACACATAGCAATCAGCCCCAGCATTTT.

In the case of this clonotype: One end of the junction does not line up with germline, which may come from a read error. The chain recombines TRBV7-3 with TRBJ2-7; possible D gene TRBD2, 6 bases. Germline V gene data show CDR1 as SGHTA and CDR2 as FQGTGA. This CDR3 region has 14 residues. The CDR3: CASSQVGSSYEQYF. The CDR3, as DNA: TGCGCCAGCAGCCAAGTCGGGAGCTCCTACGAGCAGTACTTC.

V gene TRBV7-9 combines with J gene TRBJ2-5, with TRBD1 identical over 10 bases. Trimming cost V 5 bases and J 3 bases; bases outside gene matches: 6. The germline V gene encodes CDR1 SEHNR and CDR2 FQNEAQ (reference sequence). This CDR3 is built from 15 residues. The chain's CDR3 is CASSQQTGGEETQYF. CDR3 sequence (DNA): TGTGCCAGCAGCCAACAGACAGGGGGCGAAGAGACCCAGTACTTC. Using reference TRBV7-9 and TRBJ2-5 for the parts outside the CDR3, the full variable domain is DTGVSQNPRHKITKRGQNVTFRCDPISEHNRLYWYRQTLGQGPEFLTYFQNEAQLEKSRLLSDRFSAERPKGSFSTLEIQRTEQGDSAMYLCASSQQTGGEETQYFGPGTRLLVL.